Listed below are T cell receptor beta chains from one sample, sequenced in a study of blood T cell repertoires in COVID-19. The repertoire was sequenced with immunoSEQ multiplex PCR; TCRdb's copy has only in-frame clones and lacks some. The sample has a few hundred thousand clones, just over 85% seen once. The sequenced material came from peripheral blood. Receptor source: a man between 25 and 39 years old who had recovered from COVID-19. Each CDR3 is given with its conserved first and last residue. D genes are given only for firm matches. Part of the rows lack a size; the others show once, few, many or a class for expanded clones.

once,TRBV7-8,TRBJ1-5,-,CASSSTALNQPQHF,TGTGCCAGCAGCTCCACAGCCCTCAATCAGCCCCAGCATTTT
-,TRBV10-1,TRBJ2-7,TRBD1,CASSLSLTGALGGEQYF,TGCGCCAGCAGCCTCTCCCTGACAGGGGCCCTCGGCGGGGAGCAGTACTTC
-,TRBV5-1,TRBJ2-3,TRBD1,CASSRGQGANGTQYF,TGCGCCAGCAGCCGTGGACAGGGGGCCAATGGTACGCAGTATTTT
-,TRBV21-1,TRBJ1-6,-,CASSKALRGRGSPLHF,TGTGCCAGCAGCAAAGCGCTTAGGGGGCGAGGTTCACCCCTCCACTTT
-,TRBV6-1,TRBJ2-3,-,CASSEGPWRGAPGNTQYF,TGTGCCAGCAGTGAAGGCCCGTGGCGGGGTGCCCCGGGGAATACGCAGTATTTT
-,TRBV27,TRBJ1-2,TRBD1,CASSTTPAEGATNGYTF,TGTGCCAGCAGTACGACGCCAGCGGAGGGGGCCACAAATGGCTACACCTTC
-,TRBV24-1,TRBJ2-1,-,CATSDLGLAVDEQFF,TGTGCCACCAGTGACCTAGGCCTGGCTGTGGATGAGCAGTTCTTC
-,TRBV5-4,TRBJ1-1,-,CASSFQGNTEAFF,TGTGCCAGCAGCTTTCAGGGAAACACTGAAGCTTTCTTT
-,TRBV3-1/TRBV3-2,TRBJ2-1,TRBD1,CASSQGPGTGSDEQFF,TGTGCCAGCAGCCAAGGACCCGGGACAGGGAGCGATGAGCAGTTCTTC
-,TRBV12-3/TRBV12-4,TRBJ2-2,TRBD1,CASTRGTGELFF,TGTGCCAGCACCAGGGGGACCGGGGAGCTGTTTTTT
-,TRBV4-1,TRBJ1-2,-,CASRGGPYGYTF,TGCGCCTCAAGGGGGGGGCCCTATGGCTACACCTTC
-,TRBV5-1,TRBJ1-2,-,CASSLGTTGEGYGYTF,TGCGCCAGCAGCTTGGGGACAACAGGTGAAGGGTATGGCTACACCTTC
-,TRBV6-6,TRBJ2-1,TRBD2,CASSYSGGGADEQFF,TGTGCCAGCAGTTACAGCGGCGGGGGGGCGGATGAGCAGTTCTTC
-,TRBV19,TRBJ1-1,-,CASFHPGQLNTEAFF,TGTGCCAGTTTTCACCCGGGACAACTGAACACTGAAGCTTTCTTT
-,TRBV5-6,TRBJ2-5,-,CASSLANPTVETQYF,TGTGCCAGCAGCTTGGCAAACCCCACGGTGGAGACCCAGTACTTC
-,TRBV5-8,TRBJ2-3,-,CASSHPLRASTDTQYF,TGTGCCAGCAGCCACCCCCTGCGAGCTAGCACAGATACGCAGTATTTT
-,TRBV19,TRBJ1-1,-,CASSLPGTGGSPEAFF,TGTGCCAGTAGTCTTCCCGGGACGGGGGGGAGCCCTGAAGCTTTCTTT
-,TRBV7-2,TRBJ2-3,TRBD2,CASRPSGGATDTQYF,TGTGCCAGCAGGCCTAGCGGGGGGGCCACAGATACGCAGTATTTT
-,TRBV6-5,TRBJ2-5,TRBD1,CASSSGQGQETQYF,TGTGCCAGCAGTTCAGGACAGGGCCAAGAGACCCAGTACTTC
-,TRBV10-1,TRBJ1-2,TRBD1,CASSPDRAGYTF,TGCGCCAGCAGCCCAGACAGGGCTGGCTACACCTTC
few,TRBV6-5,TRBJ1-1,TRBD1,CASSFRGQTEAFF,TGTGCCAGCAGTTTCAGGGGGCAAACTGAAGCTTTCTTT
-,TRBV5-1,TRBJ2-7,TRBD1,CASSLGQGAYEQYF,TGCGCCAGCAGCTTGGGACAGGGGGCCTACGAGCAGTACTTC
-,TRBV6-5,TRBJ1-2,-,CASSTDRFSLGGYTF,TGTGCCAGCAGTACGGACAGATTCAGTTTAGGCGGCTACACCTTC
-,TRBV6-1,TRBJ2-3,TRBD1,CASSENRGRKDTQYF,TGTGCCAGCAGTGAAAACAGGGGGCGTAAAGATACGCAGTATTTT
-,TRBV2,TRBJ2-7,TRBD1,CATGTGEIYEQYF,TGTGCCACTGGGACAGGGGAGATTTACGAGCAGTACTTC
-,TRBV2,TRBJ1-2,-,CASSEAGGGYGYTF,TGTGCCAGCAGTGAAGCCGGGGGAGGCTATGGCTACACCTTC
-,TRBV19,TRBJ1-2,TRBD1,CASSIDSGTANYGYTF,TGTGCCAGTAGTATAGATTCTGGGACAGCGAACTATGGCTACACCTTC
-,TRBV19,TRBJ2-7,-,CASSKLGPNYEQYF,TGTGCCAGTAGTAAGTTGGGCCCTAACTACGAGCAGTACTTC
-,TRBV19,TRBJ2-3,TRBD2,CASSILGREGETQYF,TGTGCCAGTAGTATATTGGGCAGGGAGGGTGAGACGCAGTATTTT
-,TRBV28,TRBJ1-3,TRBD1,CASSSTGVGNTIYF,TGTGCCAGCAGTTCTACAGGGGTTGGAAACACCATATATTTT
-,TRBV7-2,TRBJ1-6,-,CASSPRDNYNSPLHF,TGTGCCAGCAGCCCCCGGGACAATTATAATTCACCCCTCCACTTT
-,TRBV11-3,TRBJ1-1,-,CASSLAGNTEAFF,TGTGCCAGCAGCTTAGCGGGGAATACTGAAGCTTTCTTT
-,TRBV11-3,TRBJ2-3,-,CASSPTDAPTDTQYF,TGTGCCAGCAGCCCTACCGATGCACCCACAGATACGCAGTATTTT
-,TRBV11-2,TRBJ2-2,-,CASSLFRDSAFAGELFF,TGTGCCAGCAGCCTATTCCGGGATTCTGCTTTTGCCGGGGAGCTGTTTTTT
-,TRBV9,TRBJ2-3,-,CASSVGSQPSTDTQYF,TGTGCCAGCAGCGTAGGGAGCCAACCAAGCACGGATACGCAGTATTTT
-,TRBV4-1,TRBJ2-1,TRBD2,CASSQDKTAGDPSYNEQFF,TGCGCCAGCAGCCAAGATAAAACAGCGGGGGACCCCTCCTACAATGAGCAGTTCTTC
-,TRBV24-1,TRBJ2-3,TRBD2,CATNSGGRADTQYF,TGTGCCACCAATAGCGGGGGGAGGGCAGATACGCAGTATTTT
-,TRBV11-2,TRBJ2-5,TRBD2,CASSPYSGGIQETQYF,TGTGCCAGCAGCCCTTATAGCGGGGGGATCCAAGAGACCCAGTACTTC
-,TRBV12-5,TRBJ2-5,TRBD2,CASGTSGGWETQYF,TGTGCTAGTGGCACTAGCGGGGGGTGGGAGACCCAGTACTTC
-,TRBV6-4,TRBJ1-3,TRBD1,CASSDPLGQGGNTIYF,TGTGCCAGCAGTGACCCATTGGGACAGGGTGGAAACACCATATATTTT
few,TRBV5-8,TRBJ2-2,TRBD1,CASSPGTGETNTGELFF,TGTGCCAGCAGCCCAGGGACAGGGGAGACGAACACCGGGGAGCTGTTTTTT